In its sample, the clone carrying this T cell receptor (beta chain) was seen a few times. The entry originates in a study of patients and donors after allogeneic stem cell transplantation. TCRdb re-called the RT-PCR reads through MiXCR, storing one row per CDR3 protein. The data show 90,000 to 130,000 distinct CDR3 sequences, 35% seen once. From germline, CDR1 is SEHNR and CDR2 FQNEAQ (reference sequence). The CDR3 is made up of 16 amino acids. Trimming cost V 3 bases and J 0 bases, with 12 bases left between them. The V gene is TRBV7-9, the J gene TRBJ1-3; D is uncertain. Sequencing was done on a sample of blood, either unsorted or a sorted T cell fraction (not recorded which). This TCR derives from a human donor who was either an allogeneic HSCT recipient or a stem cell or donor lymphocyte infusion donor (not recorded which). It is not recorded whose cells these are; they may come from a transplant donor. CDR3 sequence (DNA): TGTGCCAGCAGCTTGTGGACCGGAGCCTCTGGAAACACCATATATTTT. It specifies CASSLWTGASGNTIYF.